The next 10 T cell receptor beta chains were all read from a single sample in a study of CD8+CD57+ T cells in acquired aplastic anemia. Both TCR beta VDJ combination and CDR3 sequence profiling were carried out. Genomic DNA was the template for this profiling. TCRdb reprocessed the reads with MiXCR, giving one entry per CDR3 protein. The sample carries hundreds of thousands of distinct CDR3 sequences, under 80% recorded once. Sequencing was carried out using sorted CD4+, CD8+, or CD8+CD57+ T cells (not recorded which) from PBMCs. These receptors all stem from a human donor in good health, serving as a control.

The rearrangement joins TRBV7-2 to TRBJ2-7; 9 bases are shared with TRBD1. CDR3 length: 14 amino acids. The trim removed 5 bases at V and 6 bases at J, leaving 8 bases unmatched. Germline CDR1 reads SGHTA; CDR2 reads FQGNSA. CDR3 loop: CASSPAQGAFEQYF. CDR3 in DNA: TGTGCCAGCAGCCCGGCACAGGGGGCGTTCGAGCAGTACTTC. Full variable domain (outside the CDR3, taken from reference TRBV7-2 and TRBJ2-7): GAGVSQSPSNKVTEKGKDVELRCDPISGHTALYWYRQSLGQGLEFLIYFQGNSAPDKSGLPSDRFSAERTGGSVSTLTIQRTQQEDSAVYLCASSPAQGAFEQYFGPGTRLTVT.

The chain carries TRBV2 and TRBJ2-7; D uncertain. Germline V gene lookup returns CDR1 SNHLY and CDR2 FYNNEI. The V end lost 1 base, the J end lost 4 bases, and 11 bases lay between the germline ends. The CDR3 contains 14 residues. Written as DNA, the CDR3 is TGTGCCAGCAGTGAAGGCCAGGTTTTGTACGAGCAGTACTTC. Its protein product is CASSEGQVLYEQYF.

This clonotype was picked up many times. The chain combines TRBV13 with TRBJ2-7, with a tentative D call TRBD1 (6 bases). The CDR3 has 17 residues. CDR1 is PRHDT, CDR2 FYEKMQ, per germline (reference sequence). V shed 0 bases and J shed 0 bases, with 15 bases lying between them. CDR3 loop: CASSLGLGQRFSYEQYF. CDR3 sequence (DNA): TGTGCCAGCAGCTTAGGCCTTGGACAGAGATTCTCCTACGAGCAGTACTTC.

Concerning this clonotype itself: A much larger clonotype is one base distant, so this may be a read error. V and J are TRBV5-1 and TRBJ2-3; D not certain. CDR3 length: 15 residues. Germline CDR1 is SGHRS and CDR2 is YFSETQ. DNA of the CDR3: TGCGCCAGCAGCATGACTGGATACAGCACAGATACGCGGTATTTT. Translation: CASSMTGYSTDTRYF.

About this clonotype: One junction end does not reproduce the germline sequence, and a read error may be involved. The chain carries TRBV5-8 and TRBJ2-7; weak D call: TRBD1 (6 bases). This CDR3 region has 16 residues. CDR1 and CDR2 from the germline V gene are SGHTS and YDEGEE. The CDR3 here is CATSQDAGVSSYEQYF. CDR3 nucleotides: TGTGCCACCAGCCAAGACGCAGGGGTAAGCTCCTACGAGCAGTACTTC.

This clonotype has just one count. This chain uses TRBV20-1 with TRBJ2-3; D unresolved. The V gene lost 5 bases and the J gene lost 6 bases, with 18 bases spanning the gap. Germline V gene lookup returns CDR1 DFQATT and CDR2 SNEGSKA (reference sequence). This CDR3 comprises 14 residues. The CDR3 bases are TGCAGTGCTCATCTTGCGCACCGAGAGGATACGCAGTATTTT. Amino acids: CSAHLAHREDTQYF.

This clonotype was seen repeatedly, ten times or more. This chain connects TRBV2 to TRBJ2-5, with D maybe TRBD2 (5 bases). Germline V gene data show CDR1 as SNHLY and CDR2 as FYNNEI. With 8 bases removed from V and 3 bases from J, the gap between germline ends came to 16 bases. This CDR3 is built from 14 residues. The CDR3 loop is CASPTETREETQYF. CDR3 DNA: TGTGCCAGCCCCACAGAAACGCGGGAAGAGACCCAGTACTTC.

On this clonotype: This is likely a read error, given that the CDR3 carries no conserved phenylalanine or tryptophan at its end. Because the CDR3's place on the DNA is in doubt, the DNA is left out and the CDR3 is given as listed by TCRdb. The rearrangement links TRBV7-9 to TRBJ1-1. 12 amino acids form the CDR3, both terminal residues included. Germline CDR1 and CDR2: SEHNR and FQNEAQ (reference sequence). CDR3 amino acids: CASSLDTAETFP.

The rearrangement uses TRBV7-8 and TRBJ2-1; maybe TRBD1 (5 bases). The germline V gene encodes CDR1 SGHVS and CDR2 FQNEAQ. The ends were cut back, 5 bases at V and 16 bases at J, with 27 bases in the middle. The CDR3 consists of 15 residues. The CDR3 DNA follows: TGTGCCAGCAGCGTAACAGGATCGGATACGCAGTATTTTTTCTTC. Translation: CASSVTGSDTQYFFF.

The chain has TRBV19 and TRBJ2-1; D not certain. The last part of the DNA fits TRBJ2-7 better; the J call may be wrong. Germline V gene sequence: CDR1 LNHDA, CDR2 SQIVND (reference sequence). This CDR3 contains 14 residues. The CDR3 loop reads CASSLGIGDNTQYF. The DNA of the CDR3 is TGTGCCAGCAGCTTAGGGATAGGAGACAATACGCAGTACTTC.